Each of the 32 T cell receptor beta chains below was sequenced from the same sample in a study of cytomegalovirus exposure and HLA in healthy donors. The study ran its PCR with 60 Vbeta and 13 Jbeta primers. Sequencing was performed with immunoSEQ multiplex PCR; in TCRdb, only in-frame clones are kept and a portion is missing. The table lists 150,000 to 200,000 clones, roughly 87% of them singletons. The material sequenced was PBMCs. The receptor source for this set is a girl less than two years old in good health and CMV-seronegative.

The CDR3 coding sequence is TGTGCCAGCAGTTTAAATTCCCTAGCGGGGGCTTACAATGAGCAGTTCTTC. Translation: CASSLNSLAGAYNEQFF. The J gene is TRBJ2-1, the V gene TRBV27, with TRBD2 matching over 10 bases. Germline V gene sequence: CDR1 MNHEY, CDR2 SMNVEV (reference sequence). This CDR3 is built from 17 residues. Losses at the gene ends were 2 bases for V and 4 bases for J; bases not matched to a gene: 8.

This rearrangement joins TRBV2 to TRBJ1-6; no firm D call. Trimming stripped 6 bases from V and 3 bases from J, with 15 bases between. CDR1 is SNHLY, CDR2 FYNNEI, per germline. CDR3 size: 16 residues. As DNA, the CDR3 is TGTGCCAGCAGCAGGTCGGGGATACTCTATAATTCACCCCTCCACTTT. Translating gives CASSRSGILYNSPLHF. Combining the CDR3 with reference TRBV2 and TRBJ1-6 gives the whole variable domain EPEVTQTPSHQVTQMGQEVILRCVPISNHLYFYWYRQILGQKVEFLVSFYNNEISEKSEIFDDQFSVERPDGSNFTLKIRSTKLEDSAMYFCASSRSGILYNSPLHFGNGTRLTVT.

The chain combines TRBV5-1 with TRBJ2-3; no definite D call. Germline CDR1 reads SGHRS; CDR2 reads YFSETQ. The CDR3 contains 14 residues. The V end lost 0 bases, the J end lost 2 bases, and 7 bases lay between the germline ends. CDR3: CASSLAQATDTQYF. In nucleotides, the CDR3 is TGCGCCAGCAGCTTGGCCCAGGCCACAGATACGCAGTATTTT.

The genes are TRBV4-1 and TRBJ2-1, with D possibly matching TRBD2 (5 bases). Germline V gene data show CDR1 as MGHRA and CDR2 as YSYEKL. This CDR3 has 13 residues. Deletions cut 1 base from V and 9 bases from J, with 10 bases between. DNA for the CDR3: TGCGCCAGCAGCCAAGGTGGGGAGCGTGAGCAGTTCTTC. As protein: CASSQGGEREQFF.

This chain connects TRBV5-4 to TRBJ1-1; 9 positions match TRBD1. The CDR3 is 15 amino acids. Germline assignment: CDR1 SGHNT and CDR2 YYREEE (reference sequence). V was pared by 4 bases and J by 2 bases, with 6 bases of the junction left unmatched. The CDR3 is CASSIGQGTNTEAFF. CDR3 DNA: TGTGCCAGCAGCATAGGACAGGGGACTAACACTGAAGCTTTCTTT.

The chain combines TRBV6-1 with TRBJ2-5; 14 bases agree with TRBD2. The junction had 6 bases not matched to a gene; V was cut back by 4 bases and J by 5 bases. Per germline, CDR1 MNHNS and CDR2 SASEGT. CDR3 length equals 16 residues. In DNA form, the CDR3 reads TGTGCCAGCAGTGTTTCGACTAGCGGGGGGGCGGAGACCCAGTACTTC. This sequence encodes CASSVSTSGGAETQYF.

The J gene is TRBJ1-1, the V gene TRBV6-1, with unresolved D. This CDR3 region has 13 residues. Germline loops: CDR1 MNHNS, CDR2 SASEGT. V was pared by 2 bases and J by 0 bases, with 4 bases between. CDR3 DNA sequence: TGTGCCAGCAGTGAAATCATGAACACTGAAGCTTTCTTT. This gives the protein CASSEIMNTEAFF.

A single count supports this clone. In DNA form, the CDR3 reads TGTGCCAGCAGGAAGGACAGCAACAATCAGCCCCAGCATTTT. Protein: CASRKDSNNQPQHF. This chain links TRBV2 with TRBJ1-5; tentative D call: TRBD1 (6 bases). V was clipped by 6 bases and J by 3 bases, with 12 bases between them. The germline gives CDR1 SNHLY, CDR2 FYNNEI. The CDR3 covers 14 residues.

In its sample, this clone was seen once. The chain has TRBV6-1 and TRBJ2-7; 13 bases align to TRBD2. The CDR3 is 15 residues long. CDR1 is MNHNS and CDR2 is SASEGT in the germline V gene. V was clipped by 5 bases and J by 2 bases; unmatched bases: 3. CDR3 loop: CASSKTSGGPYEQYF. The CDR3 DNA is TGTGCCAGCAGTAAGACTAGCGGGGGGCCCTACGAGCAGTACTTC.

This CDR3 reads CAWNGGGGGYTF. The CDR3 nucleotides are TGTGCCTGGAATGGGGGGGGCGGAGGCTACACCTTC. V is TRBV30 and J is TRBJ1-2; a possible D gene is TRBD1 (6 bases). This CDR3 comprises 12 residues. V was pared by 4 bases and J by 8 bases, with 14 bases between. CDR1 GTSNPN and CDR2 SVGIG come from the germline V gene (reference sequence). Drawing the rest from reference TRBV30 and TRBJ1-2, the complete variable domain is SQTIHQWPATLVQPVGSPLSLECTVEGTSNPNLYWYRQAAGRGLQLLFYSVGIGQISSEVPQNLSASRPQDRQFILSSKKLLLSDSGFYLCAWNGGGGGYTFGSGTRLTVV.

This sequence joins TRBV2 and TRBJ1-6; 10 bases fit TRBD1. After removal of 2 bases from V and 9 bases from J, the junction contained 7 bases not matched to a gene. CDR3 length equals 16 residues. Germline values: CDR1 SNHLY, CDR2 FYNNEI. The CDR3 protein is CASSERTGGVGSPLHF. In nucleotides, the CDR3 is TGTGCCAGCAGTGAACGGACAGGGGGAGTAGGTTCACCCCTCCACTTT. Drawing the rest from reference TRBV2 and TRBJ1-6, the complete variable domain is EPEVTQTPSHQVTQMGQEVILRCVPISNHLYFYWYRQILGQKVEFLVSFYNNEISEKSEIFDDQFSVERPDGSNFTLKIRSTKLEDSAMYFCASSERTGGVGSPLHFGNGTRLTVT.

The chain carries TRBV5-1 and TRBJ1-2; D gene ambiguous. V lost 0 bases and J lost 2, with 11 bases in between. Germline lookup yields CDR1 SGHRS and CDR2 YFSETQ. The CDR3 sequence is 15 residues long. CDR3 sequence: CASSLAGEANYGYTF. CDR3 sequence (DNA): TGCGCCAGCAGCTTGGCTGGGGAGGCCAACTATGGCTACACCTTC.

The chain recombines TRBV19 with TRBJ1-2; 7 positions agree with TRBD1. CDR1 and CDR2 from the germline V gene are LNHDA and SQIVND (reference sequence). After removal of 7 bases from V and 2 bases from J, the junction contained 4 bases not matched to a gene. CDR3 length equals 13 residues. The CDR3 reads CASTLQGNYGYTF. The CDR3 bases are TGTGCCAGTACCTTACAGGGGAACTATGGCTACACCTTC.

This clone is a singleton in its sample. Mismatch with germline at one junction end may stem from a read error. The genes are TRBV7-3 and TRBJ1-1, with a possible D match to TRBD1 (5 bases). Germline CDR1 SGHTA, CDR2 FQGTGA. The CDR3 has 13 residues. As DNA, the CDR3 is TGTGCCAGCAGCTCAAAAAGTGGGGCTGAGGCTTTCTTT. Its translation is CASSSKSGAEAFF.

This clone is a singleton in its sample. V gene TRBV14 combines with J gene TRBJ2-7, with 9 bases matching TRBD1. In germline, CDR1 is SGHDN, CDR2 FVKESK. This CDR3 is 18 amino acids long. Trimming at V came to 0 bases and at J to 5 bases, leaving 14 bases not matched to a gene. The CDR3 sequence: CASSQEGRDRVGSHEQYF. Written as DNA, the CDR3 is TGTGCCAGCAGCCAAGAGGGAAGGGACAGGGTAGGGAGCCACGAGCAGTACTTC.

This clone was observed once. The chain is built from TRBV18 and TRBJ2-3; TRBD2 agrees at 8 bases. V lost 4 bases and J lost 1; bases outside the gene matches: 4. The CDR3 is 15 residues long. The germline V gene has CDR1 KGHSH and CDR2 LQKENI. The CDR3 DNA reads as TGTGCCAGCTCACATGGACTAGCCGGCACAGATACGCAGTATTTT. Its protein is CASSHGLAGTDTQYF.

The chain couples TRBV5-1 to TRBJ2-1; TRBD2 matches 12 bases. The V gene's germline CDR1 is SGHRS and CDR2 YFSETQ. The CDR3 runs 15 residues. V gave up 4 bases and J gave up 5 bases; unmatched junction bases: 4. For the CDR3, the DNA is TGCGCCAGCAGCCCGGGACTAGCGGGCAACAATGAGCAGTTCTTC. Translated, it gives CASSPGLAGNNEQFF.

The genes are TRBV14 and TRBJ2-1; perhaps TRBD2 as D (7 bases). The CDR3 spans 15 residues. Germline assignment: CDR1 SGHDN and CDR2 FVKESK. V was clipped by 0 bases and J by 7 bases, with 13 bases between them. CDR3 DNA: TGTGCCAGCAGCCAAGACGGCAGGGGAGGGAATGAGCAGTTCTTC. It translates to CASSQDGRGGNEQFF.

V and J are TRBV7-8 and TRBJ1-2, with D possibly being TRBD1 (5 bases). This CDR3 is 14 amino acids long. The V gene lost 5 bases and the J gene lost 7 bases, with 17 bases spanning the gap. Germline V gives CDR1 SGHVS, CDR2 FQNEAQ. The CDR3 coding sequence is TGTGCCAGCAGCCCAGGACCGTGGGACTGTGGCTACACCTTC. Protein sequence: CASSPGPWDCGYTF.

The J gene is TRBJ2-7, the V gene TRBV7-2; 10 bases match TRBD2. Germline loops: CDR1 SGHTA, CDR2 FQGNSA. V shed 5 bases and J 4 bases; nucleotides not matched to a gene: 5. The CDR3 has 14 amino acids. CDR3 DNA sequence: TGTGCCAGCAGCGAAGGACTAGCGGAGTACGAGCAGTACTTC. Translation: CASSEGLAEYEQYF.

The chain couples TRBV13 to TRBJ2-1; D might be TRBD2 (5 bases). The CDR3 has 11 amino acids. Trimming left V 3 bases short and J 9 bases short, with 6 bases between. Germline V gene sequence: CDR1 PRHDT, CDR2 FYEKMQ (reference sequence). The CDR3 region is CASSFEGEQFF. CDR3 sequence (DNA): TGTGCCAGCAGCTTCGAGGGTGAGCAGTTCTTC.

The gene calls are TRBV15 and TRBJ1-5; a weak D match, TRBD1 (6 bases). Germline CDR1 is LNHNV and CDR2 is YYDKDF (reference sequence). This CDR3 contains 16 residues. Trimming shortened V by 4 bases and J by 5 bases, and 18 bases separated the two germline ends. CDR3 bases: TGTGCCACCAGCACCGACCCTACAGGGAAATATCAGCCCCAGCATTTT. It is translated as CATSTDPTGKYQPQHF.

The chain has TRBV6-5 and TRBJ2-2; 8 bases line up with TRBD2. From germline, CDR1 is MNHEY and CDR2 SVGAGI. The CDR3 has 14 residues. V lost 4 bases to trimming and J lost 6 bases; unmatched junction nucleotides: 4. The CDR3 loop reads CASSFVRGAGELFF. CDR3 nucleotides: TGTGCCAGCAGTTTCGTGCGGGGGGCCGGGGAGCTGTTTTTT.

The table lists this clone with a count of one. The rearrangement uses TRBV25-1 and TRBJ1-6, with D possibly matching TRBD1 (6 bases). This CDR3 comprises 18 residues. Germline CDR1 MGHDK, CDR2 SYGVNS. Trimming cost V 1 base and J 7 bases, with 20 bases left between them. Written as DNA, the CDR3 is TGTGCCAGCAGTGAATCCTACGCCCCCGGACAGCTAAATTCACCCCTCCACTTT. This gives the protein CASSESYAPGQLNSPLHF.

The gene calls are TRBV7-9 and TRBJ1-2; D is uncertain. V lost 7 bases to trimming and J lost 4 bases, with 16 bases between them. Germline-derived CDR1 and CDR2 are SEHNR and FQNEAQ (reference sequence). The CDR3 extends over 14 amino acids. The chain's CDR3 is CASTRGGSIYGYTF. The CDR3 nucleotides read TGTGCCAGCACTCGCGGCGGGTCGATCTATGGCTACACCTTC.

The CDR3 DNA reads as TGCGCCAGCAGCCAAGAGCCGGGACAGGGGGCGACCGGGGAGCTGTTTTTT. The encoded protein is CASSQEPGQGATGELFF. This chain links TRBV4-3 with TRBJ2-2, with 12 bases matching TRBD1. The V gene's germline CDR1 is LGHNA and CDR2 YSLEER. The CDR3 length is 17 residues. Germline trimming cut 0 bases from V and 5 bases from J; bases unmatched to any gene: 4.

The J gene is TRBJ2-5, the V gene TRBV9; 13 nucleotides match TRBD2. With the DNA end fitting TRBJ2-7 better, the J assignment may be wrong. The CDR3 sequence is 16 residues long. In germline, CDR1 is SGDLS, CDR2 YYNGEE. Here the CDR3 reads CASSVGGGLAGAEQYF. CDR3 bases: TGTGCCAGCAGCGTAGGGGGAGGACTAGCGGGAGCCGAGCAGTACTTC.

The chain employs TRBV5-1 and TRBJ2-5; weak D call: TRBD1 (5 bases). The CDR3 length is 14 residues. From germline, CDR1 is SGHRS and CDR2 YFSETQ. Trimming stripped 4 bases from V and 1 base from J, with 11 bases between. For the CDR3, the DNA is TGCGCCAGCAGCCCCCGCGACAGCCAAGAGACCCAGTACTTC. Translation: CASSPRDSQETQYF.

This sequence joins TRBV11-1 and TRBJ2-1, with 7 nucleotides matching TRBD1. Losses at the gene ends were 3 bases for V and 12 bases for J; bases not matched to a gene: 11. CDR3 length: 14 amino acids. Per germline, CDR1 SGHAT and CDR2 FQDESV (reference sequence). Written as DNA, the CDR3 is TGTGCCAGCAGCTTGAGGCCAGGGGGTGATCGGCAGTTCTTC. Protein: CASSLRPGGDRQFF.

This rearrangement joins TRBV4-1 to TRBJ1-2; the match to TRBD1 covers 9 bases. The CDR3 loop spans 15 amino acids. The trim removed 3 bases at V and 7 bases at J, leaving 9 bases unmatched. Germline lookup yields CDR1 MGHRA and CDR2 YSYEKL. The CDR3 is CASSHDQQGALGYTF. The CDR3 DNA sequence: TGCGCCAGCAGCCACGATCAACAGGGGGCGCTTGGCTACACCTTC.

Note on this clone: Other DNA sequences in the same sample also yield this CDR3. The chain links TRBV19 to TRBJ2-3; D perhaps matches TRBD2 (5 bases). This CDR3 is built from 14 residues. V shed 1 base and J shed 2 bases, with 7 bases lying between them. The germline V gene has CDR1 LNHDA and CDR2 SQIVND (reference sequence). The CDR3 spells CASSIAGSTDTQYF. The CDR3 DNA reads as TGTGCCAGTAGTATAGCGGGATCCACAGATACGCAGTATTTT.

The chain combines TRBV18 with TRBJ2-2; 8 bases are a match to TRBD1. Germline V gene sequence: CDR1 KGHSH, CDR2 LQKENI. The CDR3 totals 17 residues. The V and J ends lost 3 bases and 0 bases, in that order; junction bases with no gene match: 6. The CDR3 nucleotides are TGTGCCAGCTCACCCCTCTTGGACAGGGCGAACACCGGGGAGCTGTTTTTT. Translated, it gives CASSPLLDRANTGELFF.